These 5 T cell receptor beta chains share one sample of origin, sequenced in a study of CD8+ T cells in alopecia areata. Extracted RNA was reverse transcribed, and the resulting cDNA served as sequencing template. The table came from immunoSEQ multiplex PCR; TCRdb's copy has only in-frame clones and leaves some out. The repertoire holds 170,000 or so clones, approximately 53% seen once, with approximately 10% in the top ten. Treatment meaning: oral pan-JAK inhibitor, 5-10 mg twice daily. The sequences come from CD8+ T cells sorted from blood, collected at week 24, from a patient treated with tofacitinib. These TCRs come from a human donor with alopecia areata.

This clone was counted only a few times. The same CDR3 can be traced to other DNA sequences in this sample. The chain has TRBV5-6 and TRBJ1-5; D call uncertain. Germline CDR1 reads SGHDT; CDR2 reads YYEEEE. V was shortened by 4 bases and J by 4 bases, with 6 bases between the two germline ends. This CDR3 comprises 12 residues. The CDR3 nucleotides read TGTGCCAGCAGCCTGGAGAATCAGCCCCAGCATTTT. Protein: CASSLENQPQHF.

V and J are TRBV6-5 and TRBJ1-5, with D tentatively TRBD1 (6 bases). This CDR3 region has 13 residues. The germline V and J ends were trimmed by 5 bases and 4 bases, with 9 bases remaining between them. Germline V gives CDR1 MNHEY, CDR2 SVGAGI. The CDR3 nucleotides read TGTGCCAGCAGTACCACAGGGAATCAGCCCCAGCATTTT. It yields the protein CASSTTGNQPQHF.

This chain links TRBV13 with TRBJ2-7, with a weak D call TRBD1 (6 bases). This CDR3 has 15 amino acids. CDR1 is PRHDT, CDR2 FYEKMQ, per germline (reference sequence). The V end lost 3 bases, the J end lost 0 bases, and 12 bases lay between the germline ends. The CDR3 loop reads CASSFGQKSSYEQYF. The CDR3 DNA follows: TGTGCCAGCAGCTTCGGACAGAAGAGCTCCTACGAGCAGTACTTC.

This clone appeared a few times. The J gene is TRBJ1-5, the V gene TRBV2, with a tentative D call TRBD1 (5 bases). Germline lookup yields CDR1 SNHLY and CDR2 FYNNEI. The germline V and J ends were trimmed by 1 base and 4 bases, with 8 bases remaining between them. The CDR3 extends over 14 amino acids. The CDR3 protein is CASSEGGGNQPQHF. The CDR3 region has the DNA TGTGCCAGCAGTGAAGGGGGCGGGAATCAGCCCCAGCATTTT.

This clone came up a few times. The gene calls are TRBV2 and TRBJ2-7; possibly TRBD1 for D (6 bases). The CDR3 covers 14 residues. Germline assignment: CDR1 SNHLY and CDR2 FYNNEI. V gave up 7 bases and J gave up 3 bases, with 16 bases separating them. Here the CDR3 reads CASTPGHIHYEQYF. Here the CDR3 DNA reads TGTGCCAGCACCCCGGGACATATCCACTACGAGCAGTACTTC.